This is a list of T cell receptor beta chains from one sample in a study of T cell changes during pregnancy in multiple sclerosis. TCRdb's copy holds only in-frame clones and misses some; the assay was immunoSEQ multiplex PCR. The sample carries more than 45,000 clones, 92% recorded once. Sample: CD4+ T cells from peripheral blood mononuclear cells, taken after pregnancy. All receptors come from a female donor with multiple sclerosis, enrolled in a pregnancy study. Each CDR3 is given with its conserved first and last residue. D genes are given only for firm matches.

V	D	J	length	CDR3
TRBV5-1	.	TRBJ2-1	17	CASSLLAGPFVNNEQFF
TRBV6-5	.	TRBJ1-2	15	CASSYRNPGRGGYTF
TRBV2	.	TRBJ2-4	16	CASSEWGGAPKNIQYF
TRBV5-5	TRBD2	TRBJ2-1	15	CASSPLAGDGNEQFF
TRBV30	.	TRBJ1-2	11	CAWSKGVDYTF
TRBV28	.	TRBJ1-2	17	CASSSAGSGALNYGYTF
TRBV4-3	.	TRBJ2-1	15	CASSRSQEGLDEQFF
TRBV23-1	TRBD2	TRBJ2-7	17	CASSQTSGRGPTYEQYF
TRBV28	.	TRBJ1-1	14	CASSPHAPGTEAFF
TRBV5-1	TRBD2	TRBJ2-7	23	CASSSPKTSGRAGPDETKYEQYF
TRBV7-2	.	TRBJ1-4	15	CASSFDGASNEKLFF
TRBV9	TRBD2	TRBJ2-1	13	CASSELADNEQFF
TRBV6-5	TRBD1	TRBJ1-1	15	CASSTDRDRYLGAFF
TRBV27	TRBD2	TRBJ2-2	16	CASTLSSGTNTGELFF
TRBV7-6	TRBD1	TRBJ2-1	17	CASSLGQGLGSYNEQFF
TRBV6-1	TRBD1	TRBJ1-1	14	CASSEWTGNTEAFF
TRBV18	.	TRBJ1-5	15	CASSSGQHSNQPQHF
TRBV18	TRBD1	TRBJ2-5	17	CASSHNRRQGLGETQYF
TRBV11-3	.	TRBJ1-1	13	CASSLRPGIEAFF
TRBV10-1	.	TRBJ1-2	13	CASSEQRRRGYTF
TRBV9	.	TRBJ2-1	16	CASSPYGESSYNEQFF
TRBV10-3	TRBD2	TRBJ2-3	15	CATDPGLAVTDTQYF